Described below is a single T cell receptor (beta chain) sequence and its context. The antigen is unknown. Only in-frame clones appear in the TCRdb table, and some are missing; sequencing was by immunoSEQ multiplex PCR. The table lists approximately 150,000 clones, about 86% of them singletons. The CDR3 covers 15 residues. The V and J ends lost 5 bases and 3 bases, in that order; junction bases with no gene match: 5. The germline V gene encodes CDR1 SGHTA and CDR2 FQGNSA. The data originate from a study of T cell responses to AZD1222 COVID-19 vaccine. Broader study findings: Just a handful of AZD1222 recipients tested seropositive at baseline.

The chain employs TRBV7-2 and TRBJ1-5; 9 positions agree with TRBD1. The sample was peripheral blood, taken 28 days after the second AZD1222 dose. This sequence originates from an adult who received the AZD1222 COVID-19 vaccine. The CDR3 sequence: CASSQRTGDNQPQHF. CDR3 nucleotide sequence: TGTGCCAGCAGCCAAAGGACAGGGGACAATCAGCCCCAGCATTTT.